This T cell receptor beta chain was found in a study of CDR3 diversity in severe acne. Germline V lookup: CDR1 MDHEN, CDR2 SYDVKM. The CDR3 has 16 amino acids. The ends lost 8 bases at V and 4 bases at J; junction bases unmatched: 15. One entry per CDR3 protein results from TCRdb running MiXCR on the PCR reads. This table holds more than 85,000 distinct CDR3 sequences, about half found once. This receptor was identified in a male donor with acne. V usage is TRBV28 and J usage is TRBJ2-7; 9 nucleotides agree with TRBD1. Sequences were obtained from blood. CDR3: CASRLSGGTGTYEQYF. The CDR3 DNA reads TGTGCCAGCCGACTATCCGGCGGGACAGGGACTTACGAGCAGTACTTC.